This T cell receptor (beta chain) was sequenced for a study of blood T cells in healthy people across ages. The CDR3 extends over 14 amino acids. The V gene's germline CDR1 is DFQATT and CDR2 SNEGSKA (reference sequence). Using a J-beta primer mix together with a sample-barcoded 5' primer, a second PCR was run for roughly 7 to 12 cycles. TCRdb reprocessed the 5' RACE reads with MiXCR, giving one entry per CDR3 protein. The data hold some 1.6 million distinct CDR3 sequences, with about 31% observed a single time. A word on this clonotype: Being one base from a much bigger clone, this may be a read error.

The chain employs TRBV20-1 and TRBJ2-7, with 10 bases fitting TRBD2. This receptor was identified in a woman aged 25-40 years in good health. Sequenced input: blood. CDR3 nucleotide sequence: TGCAGTGCAAGACGGACTAGCGGCTCCTACGGGCAGTACTTC. The encoded protein is CSARRTSGSYGQYF.